The T cell receptor beta chain described here comes from a study of blood T cell repertoires in COVID-19. Profiled with immunoSEQ multiplex PCR; TCRdb holds only in-frame clones, not every one. Of 130,000 to 150,000 clones listed, roughly nine tenths are singletons. The CDR3 consists of 16 residues. V lost 0 bases to trimming and J lost 7 bases, with 16 bases between them. Germline V CDR1 and CDR2: LGHDT, YNNKEL (reference sequence). Sequenced input: peripheral blood. The V and J genes are TRBV3-1 (or the pseudogene TRBV3-2) and TRBJ2-1; D is unclear. The sequence came from a woman aged 55-69 years with active COVID-19. CDR3 coding DNA: TGTGCCAGCAGCCAAGACTTCCGGCTAGGCTTGAATGAGCAGTTCTTC. Translated, it gives CASSQDFRLGLNEQFF.